This TCR beta chain is from a study of blood T cell repertoires in COVID-19. With 0 bases clipped from V and 4 bases from J, the junction kept 7 bases outside the gene matches. Germline values: CDR1 LGHNA, CDR2 YNFKEQ. This CDR3 spans 17 amino acids. Method: immunoSEQ multiplex PCR; TCRdb's copy keeps in-frame clones and lacks some. The sample gives about 140,000 clones, 60% to 85% of which show up once; roughly 17% is in the top ten. The chain employs TRBV4-2 and TRBJ2-1, with TRBD2 matching 9 bases. The sequencing sample was made of peripheral blood. The source is a middle-aged man with acute or convalescent COVID-19. The CDR3 DNA reads TGTGCCAGCAGCCAAGATAAGTCTAGCGGGGAGTACAATGAGCAGTTCTTC. It is translated as CASSQDKSSGEYNEQFF.